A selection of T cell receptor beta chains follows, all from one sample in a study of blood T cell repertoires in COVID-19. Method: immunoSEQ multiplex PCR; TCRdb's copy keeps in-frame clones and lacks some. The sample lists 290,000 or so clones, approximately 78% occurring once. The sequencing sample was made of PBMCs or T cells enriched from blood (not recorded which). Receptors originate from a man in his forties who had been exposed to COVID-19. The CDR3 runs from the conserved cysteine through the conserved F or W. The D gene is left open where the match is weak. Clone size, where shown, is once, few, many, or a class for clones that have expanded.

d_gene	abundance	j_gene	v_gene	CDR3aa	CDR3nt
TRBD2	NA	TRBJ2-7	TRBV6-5	CASRGLALEQYF	TGTGCCAGCAGGGGACTAGCCTTAGAGCAGTACTTC
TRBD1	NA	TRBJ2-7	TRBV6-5	CASSSPDRGYEQYF	TGTGCCAGCAGTAGCCCCGACAGGGGCTACGAGCAGTACTTC
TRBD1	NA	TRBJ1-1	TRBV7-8	CASSSIGDREAFF	TGTGCCAGCAGCTCCATAGGGGACAGGGAAGCTTTCTTT
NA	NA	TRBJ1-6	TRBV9	CASSVAGASYNSPLHF	TGTGCCAGCAGCGTAGCTGGGGCTTCCTATAATTCACCCCTCCACTTT
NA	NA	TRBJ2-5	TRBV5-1	CASSLQGQTEETQYF	TGCGCCAGCAGCTTGCAGGGGCAAACCGAGGAGACCCAGTACTTC
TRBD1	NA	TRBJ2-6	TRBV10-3	CAISVGTGTDYSGANVLTF	TGTGCCATCAGTGTCGGGACAGGGACCGACTACTCTGGGGCCAACGTCCTGACTTTC
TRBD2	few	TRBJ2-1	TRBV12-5	CASGLLSGRLRNEQFF	TGTGCTAGTGGTCTCCTAAGCGGGAGGTTGAGAAATGAGCAGTTCTTC
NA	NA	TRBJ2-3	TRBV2	CASRVEQGLYTDTQYF	TGTGCCAGCAGAGTAGAACAGGGCCTTTACACAGATACGCAGTATTTT
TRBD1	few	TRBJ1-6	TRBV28	CASGTGIGYNSPLHF	TGTGCCAGCGGGACAGGTATCGGCTATAATTCACCCCTCCACTTT
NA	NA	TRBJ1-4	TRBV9	CASSGAHGGFEKLFF	TGTGCCAGCAGCGGAGCCCACGGAGGGTTTGAAAAACTGTTTTTT
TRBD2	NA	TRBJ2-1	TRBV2	CASSHATSGSLNEQFF	TGTGCCAGCAGCCATGCGACTAGCGGGAGTTTGAATGAGCAGTTCTTC
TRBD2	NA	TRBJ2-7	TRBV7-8	CASSLRLAVGYEQYF	TGTGCCAGCAGCTTACGACTAGCAGTTGGTTACGAGCAGTACTTC
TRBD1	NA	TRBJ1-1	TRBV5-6	CASSYGTGKEDTEAFF	TGTGCCAGCAGCTACGGGACAGGGAAGGAGGACACTGAAGCTTTCTTT
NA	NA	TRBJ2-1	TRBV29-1	CSVQGGQYNEQFF	TGCAGCGTACAGGGTGGCCAATACAATGAGCAGTTCTTC
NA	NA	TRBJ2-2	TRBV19	CASTAGLTGELFF	TGTGCCAGTACCGCGGGTCTCACCGGGGAGCTGTTTTTT
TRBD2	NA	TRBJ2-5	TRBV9	CASSVSRLAGETQYF	TGTGCCAGCAGCGTCTCCCGACTAGCGGGCGAGACCCAGTACTTC
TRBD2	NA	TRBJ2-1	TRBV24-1	CAASGRSSNEQFF	TGTGCCGCAAGCGGGAGGTCCTCCAATGAGCAGTTCTTC
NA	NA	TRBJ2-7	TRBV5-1	CASSLQGEEYEQYF	TGCGCCAGCAGCCTACAGGGCGAGGAGTACGAGCAGTACTTC
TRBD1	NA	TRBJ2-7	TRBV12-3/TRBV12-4	CASKGASSYEQYF	TGTGCCAGCAAGGGGGCGTCCTCCTACGAGCAGTACTTC
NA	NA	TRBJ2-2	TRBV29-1	CSVVRNPNTGELFF	TGCAGCGTCGTCAGGAACCCGAACACCGGGGAGCTGTTTTTT
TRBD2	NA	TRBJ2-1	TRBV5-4	CASSSIRGTSGNILNEQFF	TGTGCCAGCAGCTCTATTCGTGGGACTAGCGGGAACATCCTCAATGAGCAGTTCTTC
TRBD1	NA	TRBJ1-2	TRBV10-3	CAITGGGYGYTF	TGTGCCATCACAGGGGGCGGGTATGGCTACACCTTC
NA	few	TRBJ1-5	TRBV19	CASSPNSDRQPQHF	TGTGCCAGTAGTCCCAACTCCGACAGACAGCCCCAGCATTTT
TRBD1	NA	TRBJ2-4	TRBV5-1	CASSVDRGTAKNIQYF	TGCGCCAGCAGCGTGGACAGGGGGACGGCCAAAAACATTCAGTACTTC
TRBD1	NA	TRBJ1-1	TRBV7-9	CASSPLGAGGEAFF	TGTGCCAGCAGCCCTCTCGGGGCAGGGGGTGAAGCTTTCTTT
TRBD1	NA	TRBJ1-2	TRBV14	CASNSPDRAVYGYTF	TGTGCCAGCAATTCGCCTGACAGGGCGGTCTATGGCTACACCTTC
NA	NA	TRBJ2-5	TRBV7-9	CASSLGSQETQYF	TGTGCCAGCAGCCTCGGGAGTCAAGAGACCCAGTACTTC
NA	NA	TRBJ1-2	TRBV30	CAWSEVTANYGYTF	TGTGCCTGGAGTGAGGTGACAGCTAACTATGGCTACACCTTC
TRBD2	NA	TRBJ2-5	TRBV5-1	CASSLGGLAGDQETQYF	TGCGCCAGCAGCTTGGGAGGCCTAGCGGGAGACCAAGAGACCCAGTACTTC
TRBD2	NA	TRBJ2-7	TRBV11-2	CASSPRRLAGYEQYF	TGTGCCAGCAGCCCCAGGAGATTAGCGGGGTACGAGCAGTACTTC
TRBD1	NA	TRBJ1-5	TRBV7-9	CASSRDRDQPQHF	TGTGCCAGCAGCCGAGACAGGGATCAGCCCCAGCATTTT
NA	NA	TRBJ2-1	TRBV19	CASSISGLAPYNEQFF	TGTGCCAGTAGTATAAGCGGCCTAGCGCCCTACAATGAGCAGTTCTTC
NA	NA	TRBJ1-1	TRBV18	CASSQTVNTEAFF	TGTGCCAGCTCACAAACAGTGAACACTGAAGCTTTCTTT
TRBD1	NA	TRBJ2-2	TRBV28	CASTPTPGQPNTGELFF	TGTGCCAGCACCCCAACCCCGGGACAGCCGAACACCGGGGAGCTGTTTTTT
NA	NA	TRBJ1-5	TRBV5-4	CASSFSGDGQPQHF	TGTGCCAGCAGCTTTTCAGGGGACGGTCAGCCCCAGCATTTT
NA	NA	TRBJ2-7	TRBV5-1	CASSSQTGDSYEQYF	TGCGCCAGCAGCTCCCAGACAGGAGACTCCTACGAGCAGTACTTC
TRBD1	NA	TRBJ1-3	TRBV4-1	CASSSDRVGNTIYF	TGCGCCAGCAGCTCAGACAGGGTTGGAAACACCATATATTTT
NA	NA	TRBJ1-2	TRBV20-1	CSASLSGINYGYTF	TGCAGTGCTAGTTTGTCGGGAATTAACTATGGCTACACCTTC
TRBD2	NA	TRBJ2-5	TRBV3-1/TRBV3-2	CASSQGLAGRETQYF	TGTGCCAGCAGCCAAGGCCTAGCGGGACGAGAGACCCAGTACTTC
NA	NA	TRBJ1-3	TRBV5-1	CASSLGDSGNTIYF	TGCGCCAGCAGCTTGGGAGACTCTGGAAACACCATATATTTT